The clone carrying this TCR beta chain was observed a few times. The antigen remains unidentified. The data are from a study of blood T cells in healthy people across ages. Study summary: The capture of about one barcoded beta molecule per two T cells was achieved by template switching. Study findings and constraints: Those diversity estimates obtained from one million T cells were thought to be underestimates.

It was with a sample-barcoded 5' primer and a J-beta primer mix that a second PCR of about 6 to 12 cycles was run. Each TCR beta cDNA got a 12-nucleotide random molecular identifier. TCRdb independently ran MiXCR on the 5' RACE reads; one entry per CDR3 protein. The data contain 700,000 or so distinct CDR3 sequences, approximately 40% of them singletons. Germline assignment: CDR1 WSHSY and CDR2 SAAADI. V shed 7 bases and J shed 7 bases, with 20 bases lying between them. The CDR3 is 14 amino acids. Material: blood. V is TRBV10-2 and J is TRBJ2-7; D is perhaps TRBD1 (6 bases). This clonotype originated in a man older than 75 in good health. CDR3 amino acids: CASIRRTENEEQYF. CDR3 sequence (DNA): TGCGCCAGCATCAGACGGACAGAGAATGAAGAGCAGTACTTC.